This TCR beta chain was identified in a study of cytomegalovirus exposure and HLA in healthy donors. Study-wide background: Among 398 genotyped donors, approximately 80% fell in the Caucasian-associated ancestry cluster.

Whole-study results and caveats: In a later analysis, the majority of CMV-associated beta chains seemingly showed HLA restriction.

With regard to this clone: Its antigen is currently unknown.

The PCR used 60 Vbeta and 13 Jbeta primers. Sequencing was performed with immunoSEQ multiplex PCR; in TCRdb, only in-frame clones are kept and a portion is missing. This table has approximately 130,000 clones, roughly 85% appearing once. Sequenced material: PBMCs. This TCR derives from a man aged 35-49 years in good health and CMV-seronegative.

DNA for the CDR3: TGTGCCAGCAGTTCCTATGGGGAAACAGGCGGGAGCTATGGCTACACCTTC. As protein: CASSSYGETGGSYGYTF. V is TRBV28 and J is TRBJ1-2, with TRBD1 as a possible D gene (5 bases). The CDR3 is 17 residues long. Germline CDR1 is MDHEN and CDR2 is SYDVKM. V was clipped by 4 bases and J by 4 bases, with 22 bases between them.